The 11 T cell receptor beta chains in this list originate from one sample, sequenced in a study of T cell responses to AZD1222 COVID-19 vaccine. Measured with immunoSEQ multiplex PCR; TCRdb has only the in-frame clones, and not every one. The table includes 150,000 to 200,000 clones, around 92% detected once. This sample comprised peripheral blood, obtained on day 0 of AZD1222 vaccination. The origin of the receptors is an adult in good health.

The rearrangement links TRBV3-1 (or the pseudogene TRBV3-2) to TRBJ1-3; D is unresolved. Per the germline V gene, CDR1 is LGHDT and CDR2 is YNNKEL (reference sequence). With 5 bases removed from V and 2 bases from J, the gap between germline ends came to 16 bases. The length of the CDR3 is 16 residues. The CDR3 loop reads CASSSPLTKTGNTIYF. CDR3 nucleotide sequence: TGTGCCAGCAGCTCCCCCTTGACGAAGACTGGAAACACCATATATTTT.

This chain uses TRBV7-8 with TRBJ2-2; no firm D call. Germline V gene data show CDR1 as SGHVS and CDR2 as FQNEAQ. Trimming shortened V by 5 bases and J by 9 bases, and 10 bases separated the two germline ends. The CDR3 is 12 amino acids. This CDR3 is CASSPIGRELFF. CDR3 sequence (DNA): TGTGCCAGCAGCCCCATCGGCAGGGAGCTGTTTTTT.

The genes are TRBV7-8 and TRBJ2-1, with D uncertain. The CDR3 has 13 residues. V was trimmed by 1 base and J by 6 bases, leaving 7 bases between them. In germline, CDR1 is SGHVS, CDR2 FQNEAQ. As DNA, the CDR3 is TGTGCCAGCAGCTTAGAAAGGCTCAATGAGCAGTTCTTC. The encoded protein is CASSLERLNEQFF.

The rearrangement joins TRBV19 to TRBJ1-1; possible D gene TRBD1, 5 bases. Germline V gene data show CDR1 as LNHDA and CDR2 as SQIVND (reference sequence). V dropped 8 bases and J dropped 1 base, with 14 bases sitting between them. The CDR3 runs to 14 residues. CDR3 protein: CASGAETGNTEAFF. The CDR3 nucleotides read TGTGCCAGTGGGGCCGAGACGGGGAACACTGAAGCTTTCTTT.

The rearrangement links TRBV15 to TRBJ2-5; 12 nucleotides match TRBD1. The CDR3 is 15 amino acids. V lost 1 base to trimming and J lost 5 bases; unmatched junction nucleotides: 2. The germline gives CDR1 LNHNV, CDR2 YYDKDF (reference sequence). The CDR3 region is CATSRGGTGGETQYF. In DNA, the CDR3 is TGTGCCACCAGCAGAGGAGGGACAGGGGGCGAGACCCAGTACTTC.

This chain joins TRBV25-1 and TRBJ1-2; maybe TRBD1 (5 bases). Between the trimmed V and J ends, which lost 6 bases and 4 bases, there was a span of 12 bases. CDR1 is MGHDK and CDR2 is SYGVNS in the germline V gene. The CDR3 spans 13 residues. CDR3 sequence: CASSGGGFYGYTF. The CDR3 DNA is TGTGCCAGCAGCGGGGGAGGGTTCTATGGCTACACCTTC.

Here the CDR3 DNA reads TGTGCCAGCAGCCCGGAGTGGACAGGGCTTGGGGCCAACGTCCTGACTTTC. Residues: CASSPEWTGLGANVLTF. V gene TRBV28 combines with J gene TRBJ2-6, with 8 bases aligning to TRBD1. Germline CDR1 and CDR2: MDHEN and SYDVKM. The CDR3 runs to 17 residues. Trimming took 6 bases from V and 3 from J; bases not matched to a gene: 10.

The chain couples TRBV6-6 to TRBJ1-3; no clear D. This CDR3 comprises 10 residues. Trimming took 10 bases from V and 4 from J, leaving 5 bases between them. Germline CDR1 MNHNY, CDR2 SVGAGI (reference sequence). The CDR3 loop is CATEGNTIYF. In DNA form, the CDR3 reads TGTGCCACCGAAGGAAACACCATATATTTT.

This clone was seen a single time. The chain links TRBV29-1 to TRBJ2-2; D remains unclear. This CDR3 is 12 amino acids long. V lost 5 bases, J lost 4 bases, and 8 bases lay in between. Germline V CDR1 and CDR2: SQVTM, ANQGSEA. For the CDR3, the DNA is TGCAGCGTTATTTTGGGCACCGGGGAGCTGTTTTTT. It encodes CSVILGTGELFF.

The V gene is TRBV9, the J gene TRBJ2-2; D is perhaps TRBD2 (5 bases). CDR3 length: 14 amino acids. V lost 0 bases and J lost 6, with 9 bases in between. From germline, CDR1 is SGDLS and CDR2 YYNGEE. The CDR3 nucleotides read TGTGCCAGCAGCGTAGTCGAGGGCCCCGGGGAGCTGTTTTTT. Its translation: CASSVVEGPGELFF.

This chain uses TRBV9 with TRBJ2-2, with D tentatively TRBD1 (7 bases). CDR3 length equals 14 residues. V was pared by 6 bases and J by 8 bases, with 17 bases between. Germline CDR1 is SGDLS and CDR2 is YYNGEE. The CDR3 sequence is CASTYTQGRGELFF. The DNA for the CDR3 is TGTGCCAGCACCTATACACAGGGGAGGGGGGAGCTGTTTTTT.